This T cell receptor (beta chain) stems from a study of PD-L1 blockade in urothelial cancer listed by TCRdb under 2017. In the study overall: Every patient began therapy in the mid-2010s and was given atezolizumab 1,200 mg intravenously every 3 weeks. An ECOG performance status of 0 or 1 was recorded for the patients, and 0 to 3 prior chemotherapy regimens had been received by the patients. Twenty-nine patients had pretreatment blood TCR-seq, about 25 had at least one posttreatment blood collection, and about 25 had tumor TCR-seq. Durable clinical benefit meant progression-free survival longer than 6 months, and TCR features were also tested against progression-free and overall survival. Durable clinical benefit was achieved by nine patients but not by the remaining 20. About nine tenths of the roughly 30 patients were males with bladder-origin urothelial cancer, and about 65% of the 29 reported a prior smoking history. The study, an exploratory multi-omic analysis, examined somatic, immune and clinical correlates of response to PD-L1 blockade with atezolizumab in urothelial cancer. In the same patients, whole exome sequencing and RNA sequencing of pretreatment tumors were performed in addition to TCR sequencing. Blood samples were analyzed at 3 weeks after treatment start (second dose) and at 6 weeks after treatment start. A median of approximately 140,000 T cells and some 90,000 unique TCRs was obtained from blood samples, and a median clonality of approximately 0.077 was observed. TCR sequencing covered pretreatment tumor samples and matched, serially collected peripheral blood taken before and after atezolizumab treatment. Overall study outcomes, separate from this receptor: Greater expansion of tumor-associated TCR clones in peripheral blood 3 weeks after the start of treatment was observed in patients with durable benefit (n of about 20, p = 0.022). Improved progression-free and overall survival was associated with having pretreatment peripheral blood TCR clonality below the median. Because of the small sample size (n = 29) and the many exploratory analyses performed, the results are intended to be regarded as hypothesis-generating.

For this clone: The specificity of this receptor is unknown. Base-call qualities are not available, and no considerably larger clone is one nucleotide away.

The cysteine opens and the phenylalanine closes a CDR3 of 13 amino acids. The DNA shown is the 39-base CDR3, in frame from base 1. Trimming removed 2 bases from V and 3 bases from J, leaving 7 bases between the germline ends. Reading the germline V gene gives CDR1 SGHRS and CDR2 YFSETQ. Synthetic TCR analog templates were spiked into each PCR so that absolute template abundance could be estimated from read counts. The immunoSEQ assay used bias-controlled V and J gene primers to amplify TCRbeta CDR3 regions from genomic DNA. Sequencing of rearranged TCRbeta segments was performed at approximately 20X coverage. As for the original processing: Sequencing errors were corrected by clustering and CDR3s were annotated against IMGT to assign V, D and J genes. Downstream analyses used only productive TCRbeta rearrangements and left out out-of-frame or stop-codon sequences. Clonality was computed as one minus Shannon entropy normalized by the log of the number of unique productive sequences. Clones differing between time points or between blood and tumor were identified by Fisher's exact test with Benjamini-Hochberg correction at adjusted p below 0.01. TCRdb holds this immuneACCESS table with in-frame rearrangements only. Some clones are missing; in checked studies, unresolved V genes explain under half, and the rest has no known cause. Clone size and V and J calls were adopted from that table, with D and trimming inferred from the DNA. The sample includes 38,000 or so clones, with more than 75% observed a single time. The ten largest clones capture about 2.7% of the sample.

This sample's time point label indicates: peripheral blood 6 weeks after treatment start. A total of some 30 patients with locally advanced or metastatic urothelial carcinoma, treated at Memorial Sloan Kettering on a trial protocol, made up the cohort. Peripheral blood mononuclear cells were collected pretreatment and during treatment, at between 1 and 8 total time points per patient. The Qiagen DNeasy Blood extraction kit was used to purify genomic DNA from total PBMCs and tumor samples. PBMCs were collected pretreatment and during treatment and were isolated and stored as previously described. The chain is assembled from TRBV5-1 and TRBJ2-3, with the D gene call left open. The input for sequencing was PBMCs, taken around atezolizumab (anti-PD-L1) treatment. The clonotype was recovered from a man in his 70s with urothelial cancer. At the DNA level, the sequence is TGCGCCAGCAGCTTCGGAGCGACAGATACGCAGTATTTT. Translated, it reads CASSFGATDTQYF.